The 27 T cell receptor beta chains presented below share a single source sample, sequenced in a study of shared clonotypes between healthy human individuals. This table comes from immunoSEQ multiplex PCR, and its TCRdb copy is limited to in-frame clones, with some not included. The repertoire holds over a million clones, with approximately 80% as singletons. Sequenced sample: memory CD4+ T cells from PBMCs. Subset in this sample: CD45RA-negative fraction. Receptors originate from a young man in good health. Some clones in this sample may be carry-over from other donors' samples.

Details on this clone: Other DNA sequences of this sample code for an identical CDR3. The rearrangement uses TRBV7-9 and TRBJ1-5; D gene unclear. CDR3 length equals 12 residues. The V end was cut by 5 bases, the J end by 7 bases, with 9 bases between. Germline loops: CDR1 SEHNR, CDR2 FQNEAQ (reference sequence). CDR3 bases: TGTGCCAGCAGCCCACCCGGGCAGCCCCAGCATTTT. Encoded protein: CASSPPGQPQHF. The complete variable domain, with remaining parts taken from reference TRBV7-9 and TRBJ1-5, reads DTGVSQNPRHKITKRGQNVTFRCDPISEHNRLYWYRQTLGQGPEFLTYFQNEAQLEKSRLLSDRFSAERPKGSFSTLEIQRTEQGDSAMYLCASSPPGQPQHFGDGTRLSIL.

Turning to this clone: Other DNA sequences in the sample encode the same CDR3. The CDR3 is CASRQSTDTQYF. CDR3 nucleotide sequence: TGTGCCAGCCGACAAAGCACAGATACGCAGTATTTT. The rearrangement joins TRBV7-2 to TRBJ2-3; no definite D call. This CDR3 is 12 amino acids long. Trimming cost V 8 bases and J 0 bases, with 6 bases left between them. CDR1 SGHTA and CDR2 FQGNSA come from the germline V gene.

This chain joins TRBV2 and TRBJ1-1; unclear D gene. The CDR3 is 13 amino acids. Germline V gives CDR1 SNHLY, CDR2 FYNNEI. The V gene lost 2 bases and the J gene lost 1 base, with 5 bases spanning the gap. CDR3 coding DNA: TGTGCCAGCAGTGAAACGAGGAACACTGAAGCTTTCTTT. It translates to CASSETRNTEAFF.

The chain couples TRBV7-6 to TRBJ2-2, with D unresolved. The CDR3 extends over 12 amino acids. V was clipped by 1 base and J by 7 bases, with 4 bases between them. Germline V CDR1 and CDR2: SGHVS, FNYEAQ. In nucleotides, the CDR3 is TGTGCCAGCAGCTTAGAACGCGGGGAGCTGTTTTTT. As protein: CASSLERGELFF.

The chain joins TRBV2 to TRBJ1-2; 9 positions match TRBD1. The germline V gene encodes CDR1 SNHLY and CDR2 FYNNEI. CDR3 size: 14 residues. The V segment lost 2 bases and the J segment 4 bases; nucleotides outside the gene matches: 2. The DNA of the CDR3 is TGTGCCAGCAGTGAAACAGGGGGCGGCTATGGCTACACCTTC. It specifies CASSETGGGYGYTF.

The gene calls are TRBV27 and TRBJ2-7, with TRBD1 matching over 10 bases. The CDR3 is 16 residues long. Germline V gives CDR1 MNHEY, CDR2 SMNVEV (reference sequence). The J segment lost 3 bases and the V segment lost 7 bases, leaving 12 bases of the junction unmatched. The CDR3 DNA reads as TGTGCCAGCACCGAGGCAGGGGACAGGGGAGTCTACGAGCAGTACTTC. Its protein is CASTEAGDRGVYEQYF.

The V and J genes are TRBV30 and TRBJ1-3; the D gene is possibly TRBD1 (6 bases). CDR1 is GTSNPN and CDR2 is SVGIG in the germline V gene (reference sequence). The length of the CDR3 is 15 residues. V gave up 2 bases and J gave up 0 bases, with 11 bases separating them. Here the CDR3 DNA reads TGTGCCTGGAGTCCACGGACAGTCTCTGGAAACACCATATATTTT. This encodes CAWSPRTVSGNTIYF.

The chain combines TRBV9 with TRBJ2-3; 8 bases fit TRBD2. The germline gives CDR1 SGDLS, CDR2 YYNGEE. This CDR3 comprises 15 residues. The V gene end was trimmed by 6 bases and the J gene end by 2 bases; junction bases not matched to a gene: 8. The CDR3 DNA reads TGTGCCAGCACCCGCGTAGCGGGACCCACAGATACGCAGTATTTT. Protein: CASTRVAGPTDTQYF.

This clone was seen ten or more times. This chain connects TRBV7-9 to TRBJ2-1, with a possible D match to TRBD2 (5 bases). V shed 0 bases and J shed 6 bases, with 12 bases lying between them. This CDR3 is built from 15 residues. Looked up from germline, CDR1 is SEHNR and CDR2 is FQNEAQ (reference sequence). The CDR3 loop is CASSLAGGLANEQFF. CDR3 nucleotides: TGTGCCAGCAGCTTAGCCGGAGGACTCGCCAATGAGCAGTTCTTC.

The chain combines TRBV30 with TRBJ2-1; D gene unclear. Germline CDR1 GTSNPN, CDR2 SVGIG (reference sequence). V dropped 0 bases and J dropped 8 bases, with 23 bases sitting between them. The CDR3 is 17 amino acids. CDR3 sequence: CAWSVQRPGAGIHEQFF. For the CDR3, the DNA is TGTGCCTGGAGTGTACAGAGGCCCGGAGCAGGTATCCATGAGCAGTTCTTC.

This clone was recorded once. This chain connects TRBV5-6 to TRBJ2-3, with D possibly TRBD1 on 5 matching bases. CDR1 SGHDT and CDR2 YYEEEE come from the germline V gene. The CDR3 spans 15 residues. Trimming removed 4 bases from V and 4 bases from J, with 16 bases in between. CDR3 in amino acids: CASSPRGRTADTQYF. The DNA of the CDR3 is TGTGCCAGCAGCCCTAGGGGTAGAACGGCAGATACGCAGTATTTT.

J is TRBJ1-2 and V is TRBV5-8; no clear D. V gave up 4 bases and J gave up 2 bases, with 6 bases separating them. This CDR3 has 12 residues. Germline CDR1 SGHTS, CDR2 YDEGEE. This CDR3 is CASSRRNYGYTF. CDR3 sequence (DNA): TGTGCCAGCAGCCGGAGAAACTATGGCTACACCTTC.

On this clone itself: The junction shows a germline mismatch at one end, possibly a read error. The rearrangement uses TRBV6-1 and TRBJ1-1; TRBD1 aligns across 8 bases. The CDR3 length is 17 residues. Germline lookup yields CDR1 MNHNS and CDR2 SASEGT. CDR3 coding DNA: TGTGCCAGCAGGGAAGACAGGGGCAGGAGATGGAACACTGAAGCTTTCTTT. Protein sequence: CASREDRGRRWNTEAFF.

This sequence joins TRBV19 and TRBJ2-6, with D maybe TRBD1 (5 bases). Germline V gives CDR1 LNHDA, CDR2 SQIVND (reference sequence). The CDR3 totals 19 residues. V lost 3 bases to trimming and J lost 0 bases, with 18 bases between them. The CDR3 is CASSIFGRAISSGANVLTF. DNA for the CDR3: TGTGCCAGTAGTATCTTTGGCAGGGCTATCAGCTCTGGGGCCAACGTCCTGACTTTC.

This rearrangement joins TRBV28 to TRBJ2-5, with D possibly being TRBD2 (6 bases). CDR1 is MDHEN and CDR2 is SYDVKM in the germline V gene. The V end lost 8 bases, the J end lost 1 base, and 17 bases lay between the germline ends. This CDR3 spans 15 amino acids. In DNA form, the CDR3 reads TGTGCCAGCGGCCTCTTGTTGGGGGGCCAAGAGACCCAGTACTTC. This codes for CASGLLLGGQETQYF. The whole variable domain, filled in from reference TRBV28 and TRBJ2-5, reads DVKVTQSSRYLVKRTGEKVFLECVQDMDHENMFWYRQDPGLGLRLIYFSYDVKMKEKGDIPEGYSVSREKKERFSLILESASTNQTSMYLCASGLLLGGQETQYFGPGTRLLVL.

The chain links TRBV7-2 to TRBJ1-2; D gene uncertain. The CDR3 is 13 amino acids. Germline V lookup: CDR1 SGHTA, CDR2 FQGNSA. Trimming stripped 5 bases from V and 4 bases from J, with 11 bases between. DNA of the CDR3: TGTGCCAGCAGCCCTCGACGGGCCTATGGCTACACCTTC. Translating gives CASSPRRAYGYTF. Full variable domain (missing parts from reference TRBV7-2 and TRBJ1-2): GAGVSQSPSNKVTEKGKDVELRCDPISGHTALYWYRQSLGQGLEFLIYFQGNSAPDKSGLPSDRFSAERTGGSVSTLTIQRTQQEDSAVYLCASSPRRAYGYTFGSGTRLTVV.

This clone was detected only a few times. At the DNA level, this CDR3 is encoded by other sequences in the same sample as well. The chain links TRBV5-1 to TRBJ2-7; 7 bases match TRBD1. The germline gives CDR1 SGHRS, CDR2 YFSETQ. V trimming: 0 bases; J trimming: 3 bases; junction bases outside the gene matches: 3. This CDR3 contains 14 residues. Here the CDR3 DNA reads TGCGCCAGCAGCTTGGTCGGGGACAGCTACGAGCAGTACTTC. Protein: CASSLVGDSYEQYF.

Here the CDR3 reads CASSPRTGSFYGYTF. CDR3 in DNA: TGTGCCAGCAGTCCACGTACGGGCAGCTTCTATGGCTACACCTTC. The chain joins TRBV6-6 to TRBJ1-2; D not certain. The CDR3 totals 15 residues. Trimming took 5 bases from V and 4 from J, leaving 17 bases between them. Germline V CDR1 and CDR2: MNHNY, SVGAGI (reference sequence).

In the case of this clone: This specimen includes other DNA sequences encoding the same CDR3. The chain combines TRBV5-1 with TRBJ2-7; D call uncertain. Trimming stripped 2 bases from V and 0 bases from J, with 6 bases between. There are 13 residues in the CDR3. Germline V gene lookup returns CDR1 SGHRS and CDR2 YFSETQ. The chain's CDR3 is CASSLGHSYEQYF. CDR3 coding DNA: TGCGCCAGCAGCTTAGGTCACTCCTACGAGCAGTACTTC.

CDR3 residues: CASTLGLAAHNEQFF. CDR3 sequence (DNA): TGTGCCAGCACCCTGGGACTAGCGGCTCACAATGAGCAGTTCTTC. This chain uses TRBV7-3 with TRBJ2-1; TRBD2 matches at 11 bases. CDR3 length equals 15 residues. Trimming removed 7 bases from V and 5 bases from J; junction bases left unmatched: 7. Germline V gene sequence: CDR1 SGHTA, CDR2 FQGTGA.

The rearrangement uses TRBV27 and TRBJ1-2; D is ambiguous. Germline-derived CDR1 and CDR2 are MNHEY and SMNVEV (reference sequence). This CDR3 contains 12 residues. Trimming stripped 6 bases from V and 5 bases from J, with 10 bases between. The CDR3 protein is CASSPKGYGYTF. The CDR3 region has the DNA TGTGCCAGCAGCCCGAAAGGGTATGGCTACACCTTC.

The chain combines TRBV7-9 with TRBJ2-1; tentatively, D is TRBD2 (5 bases). V shed 4 bases and J shed 9 bases, with 19 bases lying between them. Germline V gene data show CDR1 as SEHNR and CDR2 as FQNEAQ (reference sequence). The CDR3 length is 15 residues. The CDR3: CASSSLGKRHAEQFF. The CDR3, as DNA: TGTGCCAGCAGCTCATTGGGTAAGCGGCATGCTGAGCAGTTCTTC.

The chain is built from TRBV28 and TRBJ2-2, with D maybe TRBD2 (6 bases). Trimming cost V 3 bases and J 2 bases, with 16 bases left between them. This CDR3 has 17 amino acids. The V gene's germline CDR1 is MDHEN and CDR2 SYDVKM. The CDR3 DNA sequence: TGTGCCAGCAGTTTCCCTGGTAGTAGCGGCAACACCGGGGAGCTGTTTTTT. Amino acids: CASSFPGSSGNTGELFF. Full variable domain (rest looked up from reference TRBV28 and TRBJ2-2): DVKVTQSSRYLVKRTGEKVFLECVQDMDHENMFWYRQDPGLGLRLIYFSYDVKMKEKGDIPEGYSVSREKKERFSLILESASTNQTSMYLCASSFPGSSGNTGELFFGEGSRLTVL.

This sequence joins TRBV18 and TRBJ2-5; D is perhaps TRBD1 (6 bases). The J call may be incorrect, as the DNA end agrees better with TRBJ2-7. This CDR3 has 13 amino acids. CDR1 and CDR2 from the germline V gene are KGHSH and LQKENI. CDR3 region: CASSQTQGYEQYF. Written as DNA, the CDR3 is TGTGCCAGCTCACAAACACAGGGTTACGAGCAGTACTTC.

The chain recombines TRBV10-3 with TRBJ1-1, with D perhaps matching TRBD1 (5 bases). Germline V gene data show CDR1 as ENHRY and CDR2 as SYGVKD. CDR3 length: 15 residues. V was clipped by 0 bases and J by 0 bases, with 8 bases between them. CDR3 region: CAISESGGMNTEAFF. CDR3 DNA sequence: TGTGCCATCAGTGAGTCTGGGGGGATGAACACTGAAGCTTTCTTT.

A remark on this clone: Other nucleotide sequences in the sample specify the same CDR3. The rearrangement joins TRBV5-1 to TRBJ2-2, with TRBD1 matching 8 bases. The junction had 2 bases not matched to a gene; V was cut back by 3 bases and J by 1 base. Germline lookup yields CDR1 SGHRS and CDR2 YFSETQ. CDR3 size: 15 residues. The CDR3 bases are TGCGCCAGCAGCTGGGGGACAGGGAACACCGGGGAGCTGTTTTTT. This sequence encodes CASSWGTGNTGELFF.

At least ten counts were recorded for this clone. The rearrangement links TRBV5-1 to TRBJ2-5; D uncertain. V lost 5 bases and J lost 5, with 10 bases in between. CDR1 SGHRS and CDR2 YFSETQ come from the germline V gene. There are 12 residues in the CDR3. The CDR3 protein is CASRGDSETQYF. In DNA, the CDR3 is TGCGCCAGCAGAGGAGATTCCGAGACCCAGTACTTC.